The 13 T cell receptor beta chains below come from one sample, sequenced in a study of blood T cell repertoires in COVID-19. Profiled with immunoSEQ multiplex PCR; TCRdb holds only in-frame clones, not every one. The data contain 44,000 or so clones, 84% of them singletons. The sequencing input was peripheral blood. These receptors came from a man aged 45-65 years with active COVID-19.

The chain links TRBV5-1 to TRBJ1-4; D is unresolved. There are 16 residues in the CDR3. V was clipped by 4 bases and J by 5 bases, with 18 bases between them. Per germline, CDR1 SGHRS and CDR2 YFSETQ. The CDR3 loop reads CASSAAEGGGNEKLFF. CDR3 coding DNA: TGCGCCAGCAGCGCGGCGGAGGGAGGTGGGAATGAAAAACTGTTTTTT.

This chain uses TRBV6-1 with TRBJ2-7, with 11 bases aligning to TRBD1. The CDR3 runs 13 residues. V shed 3 bases, J shed 9 bases, and the junction held 4 bases outside the gene matches. The germline V gene has CDR1 MNHNS and CDR2 SASEGT. The chain's CDR3 is CASSELGTGGQYF. As DNA, the CDR3 is TGTGCCAGCAGTGAGTTGGGGACAGGGGGGCAGTACTTC.

The rearrangement joins TRBV18 to TRBJ2-1; TRBD1 aligns across 7 bases. V was pared by 6 bases and J by 9 bases, with 11 bases of the junction left unmatched. This CDR3 contains 14 residues. Germline-derived CDR1 and CDR2 are KGHSH and LQKENI. The DNA for the CDR3 is TGTGCCAGCTCCCCTGGGACAGAGTGGGGTGAGCAGTTCTTC. It is translated as CASSPGTEWGEQFF.

This CDR3 reads CASSKGDRGDNEQFF. The CDR3 DNA follows: TGTGCCAGTAGTAAAGGGGACAGGGGGGACAATGAGCAGTTCTTC. The rearrangement joins TRBV19 to TRBJ2-1; 11 bases match TRBD1. The CDR3 is 15 residues long. CDR1 and CDR2 (germline): LNHDA, SQIVND (reference sequence). The V gene end was trimmed by 4 bases and the J gene end by 5 bases; junction bases not matched to a gene: 4.

The rearrangement links TRBV11-2 to TRBJ2-7; 7 positions match TRBD1. Germline V gene lookup returns CDR1 SGHAT and CDR2 FQNNGV. The trim removed 5 bases at V and 2 bases at J, leaving 3 bases unmatched. The CDR3 consists of 13 residues. CDR3 sequence: CASSLDRAYEQYF. The CDR3 DNA sequence: TGTGCCAGCAGCCTCGACAGGGCCTACGAGCAGTACTTC.

V is TRBV14 and J is TRBJ1-2, with 12 bases lining up with TRBD1. With 0 bases clipped from V and 13 bases from J, the junction kept 6 bases outside the gene matches. This CDR3 has 14 residues. Germline V gene lookup returns CDR1 SGHDN and CDR2 FVKESK. For the CDR3, the DNA is TGTGCCAGCAGCCAAGATTTCGGGACAGGGGGCCGCACCTTC. This translates into CASSQDFGTGGRTF.

As DNA, the CDR3 is TGTGCCAGCAGTACGCCGGGACAGGGAAACATTCAGTACTTC. It is translated as CASSTPGQGNIQYF. The chain joins TRBV28 to TRBJ2-4, with TRBD1 matching 9 bases. Per germline, CDR1 MDHEN and CDR2 SYDVKM. V lost 5 bases to trimming and J lost 6 bases; unmatched junction nucleotides: 5. This CDR3 contains 14 residues.

This chain uses TRBV19 with TRBJ2-7; 7 bases are a match to TRBD2. The CDR3 covers 14 residues. The V and J ends lost 9 bases and 0 bases, in that order; junction bases with no gene match: 8. Germline-derived CDR1 and CDR2 are LNHDA and SQIVND (reference sequence). The chain's CDR3 is CASKLAYSSYEQYF. Here the CDR3 DNA reads TGTGCCAGCAAACTAGCGTACAGCTCCTACGAGCAGTACTTC. Full variable domain (rest looked up from reference TRBV19 and TRBJ2-7): DGGITQSPKYLFRKEGQNVTLSCEQNLNHDAMYWYRQDPGQGLRLIYYSQIVNDFQKGDIAEGYSVSREKKESFPLTVTSAQKNPTAFYLCASKLAYSSYEQYFGPGTRLTVT.

This clone was detected a few times. J is TRBJ2-7 and V is TRBV19, with D possibly matching TRBD1 (6 bases). Germline V lookup: CDR1 LNHDA, CDR2 SQIVND (reference sequence). The CDR3 length is 13 residues. The ends were cut back, 5 bases at V and 4 bases at J, with 12 bases in the middle. In nucleotides, the CDR3 is TGTGCCAGTAGTCCGGACAGCCGTTACGAGCAGTACTTC. This sequence encodes CASSPDSRYEQYF.

The chain combines TRBV5-5 with TRBJ1-1; perhaps TRBD1 as D (6 bases). CDR1 SGHKS and CDR2 YYEKEE come from the germline V gene (reference sequence). The CDR3 is 16 residues long. V was pared by 0 bases and J by 0 bases, with 12 bases between. The CDR3 loop reads CASSLAGRGVNTEAFF. The CDR3 region has the DNA TGTGCCAGCAGCTTGGCCGGCAGGGGCGTGAACACTGAAGCTTTCTTT.

Written as DNA, the CDR3 is TGTGCCAGCAGCTTACCCAGGAGCTACACCTTC. Protein sequence: CASSLPRSYTF. V gene TRBV7-9 combines with J gene TRBJ1-2, with D unresolved. Germline CDR1 and CDR2: SEHNR and FQNEAQ (reference sequence). The CDR3 extends over 11 amino acids. V was trimmed by 2 bases and J by 9 bases, leaving 7 bases between them.

The V and J genes are TRBV6-2 or TRBV6-3 and TRBJ2-3; 12 nucleotides match TRBD2. The CDR3 has 19 amino acids. Germline lookup yields CDR1 MNHEY and CDR2 SVGEGT. Losses at the gene ends were 5 bases for V and 0 bases for J; bases not matched to a gene: 12. The CDR3 spells CASSTPLAGGTTSTDTQYF. The CDR3 bases are TGTGCCAGCAGTACCCCCCTAGCGGGGGGGACAACTAGCACAGATACGCAGTATTTT.

The chain combines TRBV5-1 with TRBJ2-3, with 12 bases matching TRBD2. Per germline, CDR1 SGHRS and CDR2 YFSETQ. The V gene end was trimmed by 5 bases and the J gene end by 4 bases; junction bases not matched to a gene: 5. CDR3 length equals 15 residues. CDR3 DNA: TGCGCCAGCAGACCCGGGACTAGCGGGCCAGATACGCAGTATTTT. Translation gives CASRPGTSGPDTQYF.